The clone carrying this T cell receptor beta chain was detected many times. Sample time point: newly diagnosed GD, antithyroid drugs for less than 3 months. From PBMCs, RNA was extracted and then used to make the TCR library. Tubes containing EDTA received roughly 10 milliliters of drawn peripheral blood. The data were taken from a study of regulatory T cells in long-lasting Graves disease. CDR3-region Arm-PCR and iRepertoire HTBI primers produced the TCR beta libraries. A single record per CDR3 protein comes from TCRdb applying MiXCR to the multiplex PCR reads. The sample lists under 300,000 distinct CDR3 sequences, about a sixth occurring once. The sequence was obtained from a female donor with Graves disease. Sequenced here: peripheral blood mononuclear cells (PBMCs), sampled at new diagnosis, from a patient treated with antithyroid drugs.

Here the CDR3 DNA reads TGTGCCAGCCATATCCCGGGACTAGTGGGAGGCGAGACCCAGTACTTC. Its protein is CASHIPGLVGGETQYF. The chain combines TRBV2 with TRBJ2-5; the match to TRBD2 covers 8 bases. The trim removed 8 bases at V and 5 bases at J, leaving 16 bases unmatched. This CDR3 contains 16 residues. Germline V gene sequence: CDR1 SNHLY, CDR2 FYNNEI. Supplemented by reference TRBV2 and TRBJ2-5, the full variable domain reads EPEVTQTPSHQVTQMGQEVILRCVPISNHLYFYWYRQILGQKVEFLVSFYNNEISEKSEIFDDQFSVERPDGSNFTLKIRSTKLEDSAMYFCASHIPGLVGGETQYFGPGTRLLVL.